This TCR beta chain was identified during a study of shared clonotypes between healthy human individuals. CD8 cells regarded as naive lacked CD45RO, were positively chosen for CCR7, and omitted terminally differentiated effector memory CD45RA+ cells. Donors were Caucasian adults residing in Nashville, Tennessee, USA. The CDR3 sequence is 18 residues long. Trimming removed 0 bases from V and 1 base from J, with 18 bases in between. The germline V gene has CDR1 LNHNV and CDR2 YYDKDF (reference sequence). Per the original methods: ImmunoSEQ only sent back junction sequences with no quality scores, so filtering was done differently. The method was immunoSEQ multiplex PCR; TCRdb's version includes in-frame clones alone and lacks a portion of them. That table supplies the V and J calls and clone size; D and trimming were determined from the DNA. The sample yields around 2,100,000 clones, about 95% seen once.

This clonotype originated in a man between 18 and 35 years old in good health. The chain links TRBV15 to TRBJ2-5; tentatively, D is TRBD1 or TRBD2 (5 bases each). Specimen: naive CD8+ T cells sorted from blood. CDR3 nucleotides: TGTGCCACCAGCAGAGATACGGGGCCCCTCGCGATCCAAGAGACCCAGTACTTC. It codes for CATSRDTGPLAIQETQYF.